These T cell receptor beta chains were read from a single sample in a study of T cell responses to AZD1222 COVID-19 vaccine. The method was immunoSEQ multiplex PCR; TCRdb's version includes in-frame clones alone and lacks a portion of them. The repertoire holds roughly 130,000 clones, with roughly nine tenths as singletons. Material: peripheral blood, obtained 28 days after the second dose of the MenACWY control vaccine. Receptor source: an adult who received the MenACWY meningococcal vaccine as a control. The CDR3 runs from the conserved cysteine through the conserved F or W. A D gene is named only where the DNA matches it firmly. Rows may omit the clone size; those that give it use once, few, many or a size class.

CDR3 protein: CASSLGGPNSNQPQHF; CDR3 DNA: TGTGCCAGTAGTTTGGGAGGCCCTAATAGCAATCAGCCCCAGCATTTT; J gene: TRBJ1-5; clone size: NA; V gene: TRBV19; D gene: NA
CDR3 protein: CASSLLAGVPYNEQFF; CDR3 DNA: TGTGCCAGCAGCCTACTAGCGGGGGTCCCTTACAATGAGCAGTTCTTC; J gene: TRBJ2-1; clone size: NA; V gene: TRBV7-2; D gene: TRBD2
CDR3 protein: CASSYSGGGEAFF; CDR3 DNA: TGTGCCAGCAGTTACTCAGGGGGCGGTGAAGCTTTCTTT; J gene: TRBJ1-1; clone size: NA; V gene: TRBV6-5; D gene: TRBD1
CDR3 protein: CASSFLSHRETQYF; CDR3 DNA: TGCGCCAGCAGCTTTTTATCCCACCGGGAGACCCAGTACTTC; J gene: TRBJ2-5; clone size: NA; V gene: TRBV5-1; D gene: NA
CDR3 protein: CASGLEGTGSYEQYF; CDR3 DNA: TGTGCCAGCGGCTTGGAGGGGACAGGGTCCTACGAGCAGTACTTC; J gene: TRBJ2-7; clone size: NA; V gene: TRBV5-8; D gene: TRBD1
CDR3 protein: CASGPPGLAGLTDTQYF; CDR3 DNA: TGTGCTAGTGGTCCACCGGGACTAGCGGGACTAACAGATACGCAGTATTTT; J gene: TRBJ2-3; clone size: NA; V gene: TRBV12-5; D gene: TRBD2
CDR3 protein: CASSYSGRSYEQYF; CDR3 DNA: TGTGCCAGCAGTTACTCGGGTAGATCCTACGAGCAGTACTTC; J gene: TRBJ2-7; clone size: NA; V gene: TRBV6-2/TRBV6-3; D gene: NA
CDR3 protein: CASSYAGQGGEQYF; CDR3 DNA: TGTGCCAGCAGTTACGCGGGACAGGGAGGGGAGCAGTACTTC; J gene: TRBJ2-7; clone size: few; V gene: TRBV6-5; D gene: TRBD1
CDR3 protein: CASSLGQVLTDTQYF; CDR3 DNA: TGTGCCAGCAGCTTGGGACAGGTTTTAACAGATACGCAGTATTTT; J gene: TRBJ2-3; clone size: NA; V gene: TRBV7-2; D gene: TRBD1
CDR3 protein: CASSPSVAGGSYNEQFF; CDR3 DNA: TGTGCCAGCTCACCCTCAGTCGCGGGAGGGTCCTACAATGAGCAGTTCTTC; J gene: TRBJ2-1; clone size: NA; V gene: TRBV18; D gene: TRBD2
CDR3 protein: CASSAGTSGGYNEQFF; CDR3 DNA: TGTGCCAGCAGCGCTGGGACTAGCGGGGGTTACAATGAGCAGTTCTTC; J gene: TRBJ2-1; clone size: NA; V gene: TRBV5-4; D gene: TRBD2
CDR3 protein: CASRGGSNQPQHF; CDR3 DNA: TGCGCCAGCAGAGGGGGAAGCAATCAGCCCCAGCATTTT; J gene: TRBJ1-5; clone size: NA; V gene: TRBV5-1; D gene: NA
CDR3 protein: CASSLAEGAVTEAFF; CDR3 DNA: TGCGCCAGCAGCTTGGCTGAGGGGGCGGTCACTGAAGCTTTCTTT; J gene: TRBJ1-1; clone size: NA; V gene: TRBV5-1; D gene: TRBD1
CDR3 protein: CASRRTSVITGELFF; CDR3 DNA: TGTGCCAGCAGAAGGACTAGCGTTATCACCGGGGAGCTGTTTTTT; J gene: TRBJ2-2; clone size: NA; V gene: TRBV28; D gene: TRBD2
CDR3 protein: CASSESGTGNTQYF; CDR3 DNA: TGTGCCAGCAGTGAATCCGGGACAGGGAATACGCAGTATTTT; J gene: TRBJ2-3; clone size: NA; V gene: TRBV6-1; D gene: TRBD1